This record looks at one TCR beta chain sequence and its context. TCRdb keeps only in-frame clones here, not all; method: immunoSEQ multiplex PCR. The data hold about 79,000 clones, with 80% to 95% observed a single time. This sample was included in a study of control samples from healthy donors and cancer patients. The CDR3 has 16 residues. V lost 7 bases, J lost 4 bases, and 13 bases stayed unmatched. Germline CDR1 is LNHDA and CDR2 is SQIVND (reference sequence). V and J are TRBV19 and TRBJ1-1, with TRBD1 identical over 9 bases. This clonotype was sampled from a woman aged 40 to 50 with lung cancer. Material: PBMCs. CDR3 nucleotides: TGTGCCAGTAACCAGAAGACAGGGGGACTGGGCACTGAAGCTTTCTTT. It encodes CASNQKTGGLGTEAFF. The full variable domain, in which reference TRBV19 and TRBJ1-1 provide the parts outside the CDR3, is DGGITQSPKYLFRKEGQNVTLSCEQNLNHDAMYWYRQDPGQGLRLIYYSQIVNDFQKGDIAEGYSVSREKKESFPLTVTSAQKNPTAFYLCASNQKTGGLGTEAFFGQGTRLTVV.